The rows below give T cell receptor beta chains drawn from one sample of a study of T cell repertoires in cytomegalovirus infection. TCRdb recomputed calls from the reads with MiXCR, one row per CDR3 protein. The table has about 700,000 distinct CDR3 sequences, around a third seen once. No antigens are known for them. This sample comprised cultured PBMCs, obtained from culture after CMV antigen stimulation. The receptor set was obtained from a human donor in good health (CMV status not recorded). Some clones in this sample may be carry-over from other donors' samples. Each CDR3 is given with its conserved first and last residue. Fields, in order: J gene, D gene, clone size, V gene, CDR3 DNA, CDR3 protein. A D gene is named only where the DNA matches it firmly. Some rows have no size entry. The others give once, few or many, or a class for an expanded clone.

j_gene: TRBJ1-5
d_gene: .
abundance: .
v_gene: TRBV7-9
CDR3nt: TGTGCCAGCAGCCCTCTCGAGGGGGGGATTAATCAGCCCCAGCATTTT
CDR3aa: CASSPLEGGINQPQHF

j_gene: TRBJ2-7
d_gene: .
abundance: .
v_gene: TRBV28
CDR3nt: TGTGCCAGCAGTCAATGGTTCGGGGCCTACGAGCAGTACTTC
CDR3aa: CASSQWFGAYEQYF

j_gene: TRBJ2-1
d_gene: .
abundance: few
v_gene: TRBV19
CDR3nt: TGTGCCAGTAGTACCTCGGACGGTTACAATGAGCAGTTCTTC
CDR3aa: CASSTSDGYNEQFF

j_gene: TRBJ1-4
d_gene: TRBD1
abundance: .
v_gene: TRBV29-1
CDR3nt: TGCAGCGTTGGACAGGGTATGAATGAAAAACTGTTTTTT
CDR3aa: CSVGQGMNEKLFF

j_gene: TRBJ2-5
d_gene: TRBD2
abundance: .
v_gene: TRBV7-9
CDR3nt: TGTGCCAGCAGGGGACTAGCGGATTCGGGCCAAGAGACCCAGTACTTC
CDR3aa: CASRGLADSGQETQYF

j_gene: TRBJ2-5
d_gene: .
abundance: .
v_gene: TRBV7-2
CDR3nt: TGTGCCAGCAGCTTTTGGGAGACCCAAGAGACCCAGTACTTC
CDR3aa: CASSFWETQETQYF

j_gene: TRBJ1-4
d_gene: .
abundance: many
v_gene: TRBV7-2
CDR3nt: TGTGCCAGCAGCTTAGTCGGCACCATTAATGAAAAACTGTTTTTT
CDR3aa: CASSLVGTINEKLFF

j_gene: TRBJ2-7
d_gene: .
abundance: .
v_gene: TRBV4-1
CDR3nt: TGCGCCAGCAGCCAAGATCTGGGGGCAGTCTACGAGCAGTACTTC
CDR3aa: CASSQDLGAVYEQYF

j_gene: TRBJ1-2
d_gene: TRBD1
abundance: .
v_gene: TRBV6-5
CDR3nt: TGTGCCAGCAGAACAGGGGGCTACTATGGCTACACCTTC
CDR3aa: CASRTGGYYGYTF

j_gene: TRBJ2-2
d_gene: .
abundance: once
v_gene: TRBV7-2
CDR3nt: TGTGCCAGCAGCTTAGGGGAGGAGACACCCGTCTTGTTTTTT
CDR3aa: CASSLGEETPVLFF

j_gene: TRBJ1-5
d_gene: TRBD1
abundance: many
v_gene: TRBV12-3/TRBV12-4
CDR3nt: TGTGCCAGCAGTTTCAGGGGGACGGCTTTCAATCAGCCCCAGCATTTT
CDR3aa: CASSFRGTAFNQPQHF

j_gene: TRBJ2-1
d_gene: TRBD1
abundance: .
v_gene: TRBV15
CDR3nt: TGTGCCACCAGCAGACGACAGGGGATAAACCTACAGTTCTTC
CDR3aa: CATSRRQGINLQFF

j_gene: TRBJ1-2
d_gene: .
abundance: few
v_gene: TRBV7-8
CDR3nt: TGTGCCAGCAGCCGACTCAGGACTGGGGGGGGGTATGGCTACACCTTC
CDR3aa: CASSRLRTGGGYGYTF

j_gene: TRBJ2-1
d_gene: .
abundance: many
v_gene: TRBV7-2
CDR3nt: TGTGCCAGCAGCTTATACGGCTCCTACAATGAGCAGTTCTTC
CDR3aa: CASSLYGSYNEQFF

j_gene: TRBJ2-3
d_gene: .
abundance: .
v_gene: TRBV27
CDR3nt: TGTGCCAGCAGTCCCCGACAGGTTCGCACAGATACGCAGTATTTT
CDR3aa: CASSPRQVRTDTQYF

j_gene: TRBJ2-7
d_gene: .
abundance: .
v_gene: TRBV19
CDR3nt: TGTGCCAGTAAGCGGAGGAGCCTCTTC
CDR3aa: CASKRRSLF

j_gene: TRBJ1-2
d_gene: .
abundance: .
v_gene: TRBV7-2
CDR3nt: TGTGCCAGCAGCTTAGGCGGCAGGGGAAAAGGCTACACCTTC
CDR3aa: CASSLGGRGKGYTF

j_gene: TRBJ2-7
d_gene: .
abundance: many
v_gene: TRBV7-6
CDR3nt: TGTGCCAGCAGCCCCCTTTCCTACGAGCAGTACTTC
CDR3aa: CASSPLSYEQYF

j_gene: TRBJ2-5
d_gene: TRBD1
abundance: .
v_gene: TRBV20-1
CDR3nt: TGCAGTGCTAGAGATCCGGACAGGGCGGAAGAGACCCAGTACTTC
CDR3aa: CSARDPDRAEETQYF

j_gene: TRBJ2-6
d_gene: .
abundance: .
v_gene: TRBV5-4
CDR3nt: TGTGCCAGCAGCTCCGGGGGCGGGCGCTCTGGGGCCAACGTCCTGACTTTC
CDR3aa: CASSSGGGRSGANVLTF

j_gene: TRBJ2-2
d_gene: .
abundance: .
v_gene: TRBV7-2
CDR3nt: TGTGCCAGCAGCTTAGCGCTAAGCACCGGGGAGCTGTTTTTT
CDR3aa: CASSLALSTGELFF

j_gene: TRBJ1-4
d_gene: .
abundance: few
v_gene: TRBV27
CDR3nt: TGTGCCAGCAGTCCCAGCTTTTGGGCAACTAATGAAAAACTGTTTTTT
CDR3aa: CASSPSFWATNEKLFF

j_gene: TRBJ1-5
d_gene: .
abundance: .
v_gene: TRBV18
CDR3nt: TGTGCCAGCTCACCCCCGGCGGGCGGAGGGGATCAAACTCAGCCCCAGCATTTT
CDR3aa: CASSPPAGGGDQTQPQHF

j_gene: TRBJ2-3
d_gene: .
abundance: .
v_gene: TRBV5-1
CDR3nt: TGCGCCAGCCCCCTGGGCGGCCCCACAGATACGCAGTATTTT
CDR3aa: CASPLGGPTDTQYF

j_gene: TRBJ2-3
d_gene: .
abundance: .
v_gene: TRBV6-7
CDR3nt: TGTGCCAGCAGTCCGGGAGTTAAGCAGTATTTT
CDR3aa: CASSPGVKQYF

j_gene: TRBJ1-5
d_gene: .
abundance: .
v_gene: TRBV6-6
CDR3nt: TGTGCCAGCAGCCTGGGTGCGGCGGGGCGGCGTCAGCCCCAGCATTTT
CDR3aa: CASSLGAAGRRQPQHF

j_gene: TRBJ1-2
d_gene: .
abundance: many
v_gene: TRBV7-4
CDR3nt: TGTGCCAGCAGCTTCTCACCAGGGACTAGGTACTATGGCTACACCTTC
CDR3aa: CASSFSPGTRYYGYTF

j_gene: TRBJ2-5
d_gene: TRBD1
abundance: few
v_gene: TRBV7-2
CDR3nt: TGTGCCAGCAGCTTATCCCTAAGGACAGGGGAAGAGACCCAGTACTTC
CDR3aa: CASSLSLRTGEETQYF

j_gene: TRBJ2-1
d_gene: TRBD2
abundance: once
v_gene: TRBV7-8
CDR3nt: TGTGCCAGCAGCTTGGGGGGACTAGGACAAAATGAGCAGTTCTTC
CDR3aa: CASSLGGLGQNEQFF

j_gene: TRBJ1-4
d_gene: .
abundance: .
v_gene: TRBV27
CDR3nt: TGTGCCAGCAGTACAGACAGGCTTGGTGAAAAACTGTTTTTT
CDR3aa: CASSTDRLGEKLFF

j_gene: TRBJ2-7
d_gene: .
abundance: .
v_gene: TRBV7-2
CDR3nt: TGTGCCAGCAGCTTGCATGACTGGCTTTCGGAGCAGTACTTC
CDR3aa: CASSLHDWLSEQYF

j_gene: TRBJ1-5
d_gene: .
abundance: few
v_gene: TRBV6-1
CDR3nt: TGTGCCAGCAGTAAGGGCCTCTTCGGGGAGCAGCCCCAGCATTTT
CDR3aa: CASSKGLFGEQPQHF

j_gene: TRBJ2-7
d_gene: TRBD2
abundance: .
v_gene: TRBV7-8
CDR3nt: TGTGCCACAGCAATCGGGGGGGAGCAGTACTTC
CDR3aa: CATAIGGEQYF

j_gene: TRBJ2-1
d_gene: .
abundance: .
v_gene: TRBV28
CDR3nt: TGTGCCAGCAGTTGGGCCCTATTGGGTATTGACAATGAGCAGTTCTTC
CDR3aa: CASSWALLGIDNEQFF

j_gene: TRBJ2-7
d_gene: TRBD2
abundance: .
v_gene: TRBV4-3
CDR3nt: TGCGCCAGCAGCCTCAGCGGGACCAGCCCCTACTACGAGCAGTACTTC
CDR3aa: CASSLSGTSPYYEQYF

j_gene: TRBJ2-7
d_gene: .
abundance: .
v_gene: TRBV4-3
CDR3nt: TGCGCCAGCAGCCAGGGACTGAACTCCTACGAGCAGTACTTC
CDR3aa: CASSQGLNSYEQYF

j_gene: TRBJ2-3
d_gene: .
abundance: .
v_gene: TRBV20-1
CDR3nt: TGCAGTGCTTCCGCAGATACGCAGTATTTT
CDR3aa: CSASADTQYF

j_gene: TRBJ1-2
d_gene: .
abundance: .
v_gene: TRBV10-3
CDR3nt: TGTGCCATCAAGGGAGCCCAAGTTCTCACTAAATCATATGGCTACACCTTC
CDR3aa: CAIKGAQVLTKSYGYTF

j_gene: TRBJ1-5
d_gene: .
abundance: many
v_gene: TRBV7-6
CDR3nt: TGTGCCAGCAGCTTAGAGTGGGGTCGGCCCCAGCATTTT
CDR3aa: CASSLEWGRPQHF

j_gene: TRBJ1-5
d_gene: .
abundance: .
v_gene: TRBV19
CDR3nt: TGTGCCAGTACTCTCTCCCCCGGGCGAGGCAATCAGCCCCAGCATTTT
CDR3aa: CASTLSPGRGNQPQHF